This T cell receptor beta chain was documented in a study of blood T cell repertoires in COVID-19. Profiled with immunoSEQ multiplex PCR; TCRdb holds only in-frame clones, not every one. The data hold around 370,000 clones, with approximately 89% observed a single time. The CDR3 is made up of 15 amino acids. CDR1 and CDR2 (germline): SEHNR, FQNEAQ (reference sequence). The ends lost 5 bases at V and 4 bases at J; junction bases unmatched: 7. This rearrangement joins TRBV7-9 to TRBJ2-2, with 7 bases aligning to TRBD2. This receptor was taken from a woman aged 18-29 years who had recovered from COVID-19. The material sequenced was peripheral blood. The CDR3 loop is CASSQWTSLTGELFF. The CDR3 DNA reads as TGTGCCAGCAGCCAATGGACTAGTCTCACCGGGGAGCTGTTTTTT.